This T cell receptor beta chain was profiled in a study of T cell repertoires in cytomegalovirus infection (dated by TCRdb to about 2019). Regarding the study in general: Donor HLA type was relevant to the analysis, as public TCR beta signatures indicated carriage of CMV infection together with the matching HLA type. The investigation overall reported the following: The ex vivo response was dominated by HLA-C-restricted CMV-specific TCR beta clonotypes, which also provided the single most frequent clonotype in two of eight donors. Cumulative frequency of public TCR beta family members discriminated carriers of CMV infection plus the relevant HLA type in this cohort and an independent 352-donor cohort.

CDR1 and CDR2, per the germline V gene, are SGHTA and FQGTGA. Germline trimming amounts to 8 bases on V and 0 bases on J, with 13 as the count of junction bases outside the gene matches. The CDR3 starts with the cysteine, ends with the phenylalanine, and has 18 residues. Only CDR3 DNA is held: 54 bases, read in frame from base 1. Sequencing was performed on an Illumina HiSeq 1500. Using fastp at Q25 and MiXCR, TCRdb reprocessed the public reads and kept productive beta chains. Every distinct CDR3 protein forms one entry, paired with its most common genes and DNA. The sample records 8,000 or so distinct CDR3 sequences, about 60% of which are singletons. The ten largest clonotypes hold 73% of the sample. To note about this clonotype: Its antigen is currently not known. One base away there is no much larger clone; base qualities are not given.

This TCR derives from a human donor in good health (CMV status not recorded). Some clones in this sample may be carry-over from other donors' samples. The sequencing input was PBMCs, sequenced either directly or after in vitro stimulation (not recorded which). Recombination linked TRBV7-3 to TRBJ2-6, with 7 middle bases fitting TRBD1. The CDR3 reads CASHQGGQAASGANVLTF. The nucleotides are TGTGCCAGCCACCAAGGTGGACAGGCTGCCTCTGGGGCCAACGTCCTGACTTTC.